The entry that follows covers one T cell receptor (beta chain) sequence. Its cognate antigen is unknown. Treatment indicated: around 19 received Ad26.COV2.S at low or high dose, single or two shots; five or six received placebo; per-sample allocation not given. Sampling was performed 63 days after the first vaccine or placebo injection. This adult donor, from Boston, was 18-55 years old. Trimming removed 5 bases at V and 0 bases at J, with 16 bases between. The CDR3 spans 15 residues. Per the germline V gene, CDR1 is SQVTM and CDR2 is ANQGSEA. The entry originates in a study of Ad26.COV2.S vaccination and SARS-CoV-2 variants. Findings and limits, study-wide: Greater spike-specific TCR breadth was seen in vaccine recipients than in placebo recipients. Substantial response breadth was reportedly seen for spike-specific CD8+ and CD4+ T cells after vaccination. From the TCR breadth and depth analyses, total T cell responses may have been underestimated.

Measured with immunoSEQ multiplex PCR; TCRdb has only the in-frame clones, and not every one. The repertoire holds fewer than 500,000 clones, with nearly 90% as singletons. The sequencing here drew on peripheral blood, taken in a trial of Ad26.COV2.S vaccine versus placebo. The source is a person aged 18-65 years who received the Ad26.COV2.S COVID-19 vaccine or a placebo. The chain uses TRBV29-1 and TRBJ1-1; tentative D call: TRBD1 (6 bases). The CDR3 here is CSVPALGQLNTEAFF. The DNA of the CDR3 is TGCAGCGTTCCCGCACTGGGACAACTGAACACTGAAGCTTTCTTT.